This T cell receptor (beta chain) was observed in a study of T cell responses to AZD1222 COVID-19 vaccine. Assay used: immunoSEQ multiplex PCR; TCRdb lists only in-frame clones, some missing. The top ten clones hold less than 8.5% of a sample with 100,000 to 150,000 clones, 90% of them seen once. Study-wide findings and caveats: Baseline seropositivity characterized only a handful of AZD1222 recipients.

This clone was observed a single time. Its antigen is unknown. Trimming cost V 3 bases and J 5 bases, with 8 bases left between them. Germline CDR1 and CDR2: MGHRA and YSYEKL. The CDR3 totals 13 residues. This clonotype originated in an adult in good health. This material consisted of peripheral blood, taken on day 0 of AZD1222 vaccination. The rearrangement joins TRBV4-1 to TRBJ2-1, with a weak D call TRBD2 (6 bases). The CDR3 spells CASSQGGDNEQFF. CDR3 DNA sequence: TGCGCCAGCAGCCAGGGGGGAGACAATGAGCAGTTCTTC.